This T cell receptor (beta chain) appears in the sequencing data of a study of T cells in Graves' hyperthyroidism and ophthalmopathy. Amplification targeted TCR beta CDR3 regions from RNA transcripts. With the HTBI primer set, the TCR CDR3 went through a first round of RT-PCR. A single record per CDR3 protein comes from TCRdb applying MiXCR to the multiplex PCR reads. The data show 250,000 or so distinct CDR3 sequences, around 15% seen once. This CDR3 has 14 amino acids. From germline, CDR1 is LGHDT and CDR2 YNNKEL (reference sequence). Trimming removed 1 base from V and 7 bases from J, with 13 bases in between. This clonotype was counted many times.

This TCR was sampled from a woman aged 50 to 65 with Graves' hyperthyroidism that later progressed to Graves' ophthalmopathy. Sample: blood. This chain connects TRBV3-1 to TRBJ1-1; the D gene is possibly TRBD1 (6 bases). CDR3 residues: CASSQVAGAGEAFF. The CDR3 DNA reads TGTGCCAGCAGCCAAGTAGCGGGGGCAGGTGAAGCTTTCTTT.